A single sample is the source of the 22 T cell receptor beta chains below, sequenced in a study of blood T cell repertoires in COVID-19. Generated by immunoSEQ multiplex PCR, the TCRdb table keeps only in-frame clones and is missing some. This table has approximately 260,000 clones, 89% appearing once. The sequencing sample was made of peripheral blood. The receptors were sampled from a middle-aged woman who had recovered from COVID-19.

The chain recombines TRBV19 with TRBJ2-1, with D possibly matching TRBD2 (5 bases). The CDR3 contains 17 residues. Per the germline V gene, CDR1 is LNHDA and CDR2 is SQIVND (reference sequence). V shed 2 bases and J shed 7 bases, with 21 bases lying between them. The CDR3 sequence is CASSITPDSWMGNEQFF. The DNA for the CDR3 is TGTGCCAGTAGTATAACTCCGGACTCGTGGATGGGGAATGAGCAGTTCTTC.

J is TRBJ1-1 and V is TRBV19, with no clear D. V dropped 5 bases and J dropped 6 bases, with 16 bases sitting between them. Germline assignment: CDR1 LNHDA and CDR2 SQIVND (reference sequence). This CDR3 spans 14 amino acids. CDR3 sequence: CASSLQHGEAEAFF. CDR3 nucleotide sequence: TGTGCCAGTAGTCTCCAACACGGGGAGGCTGAAGCTTTCTTT.

The chain links TRBV24-1 to TRBJ2-1, with 7 bases that match TRBD2. The V and J ends lost 5 bases and 0 bases, in that order; junction bases with no gene match: 12. The germline CDR1 and CDR2 sequences are KGHDR and SFDVKD. The CDR3 has 18 amino acids. This CDR3 is CATSGVGSGLSSYNEQFF. Here the CDR3 DNA reads TGTGCCACCAGTGGGGTAGGTAGCGGGTTAAGCTCCTACAATGAGCAGTTCTTC.

The chain combines TRBV2 with TRBJ2-6; no definite D call. Germline CDR1 and CDR2: SNHLY and FYNNEI. Trimming pared 5 bases from V and 0 bases from J, leaving 8 bases between. This CDR3 is 15 amino acids long. Here the CDR3 DNA reads TGTGCCAGCAGTCTGATGGCCTCTGGGGCCAACGTCCTGACTTTC. Translating gives CASSLMASGANVLTF.

V and J are TRBV28 and TRBJ1-3, with D unclear. The CDR3 contains 16 residues. Germline V gene sequence: CDR1 MDHEN, CDR2 SYDVKM. V lost 0 bases to trimming and J lost 0 bases, with 9 bases between them. CDR3 amino acids: CASSLWTWNSGNTIYF. The CDR3 coding sequence is TGTGCCAGCAGTTTATGGACTTGGAACTCTGGAAACACCATATATTTT.

The chain joins TRBV18 to TRBJ1-2, with D perhaps matching TRBD1 (6 bases). The V gene's germline CDR1 is KGHSH and CDR2 LQKENI. The CDR3 consists of 11 residues. Trimming stripped 2 bases from V and 14 bases from J, with 12 bases between. CDR3 bases: TGTGCCAGCTCACCATCCGGGGACATTACCTTC. Translation: CASSPSGDITF.

This chain joins TRBV28 and TRBJ2-1; 9 nucleotides match TRBD1. V lost 8 bases to trimming and J lost 7 bases; unmatched junction nucleotides: 6. The CDR3 has 13 amino acids. Germline lookup yields CDR1 MDHEN and CDR2 SYDVKM. CDR3: CASAGQGWNEQFF. The CDR3 bases are TGTGCCAGCGCGGGACAGGGCTGGAATGAGCAGTTCTTC. Full variable domain (remainder filled in from reference TRBV28 and TRBJ2-1): DVKVTQSSRYLVKRTGEKVFLECVQDMDHENMFWYRQDPGLGLRLIYFSYDVKMKEKGDIPEGYSVSREKKERFSLILESASTNQTSMYLCASAGQGWNEQFFGPGTRLTVL.

The count of this clone is one. The chain couples TRBV21-1 to TRBJ2-7; TRBD1, as called in the table, went unchecked against the DNA. TRBV21-1 is designated a pseudogene. This CDR3 comprises 15 residues. DNA for the CDR3: TGTGCCAGCAGCAAAGCAAGGTCCAGGGCCGGGGAGCAGTACGTC. Translated: CASSKARSRAGEQYV.

This clone was counted between two and nine times. The chain employs TRBV28 and TRBJ2-7; D is possibly TRBD1 (5 bases). CDR3 size: 13 residues. Germline CDR1 MDHEN, CDR2 SYDVKM. The V end was cut by 2 bases, the J end by 2 bases, with 7 bases between. CDR3 nucleotides: TGTGCCAGCAGTTTAGGACATGCCTACGAGCAGTACTTC. Encoded protein: CASSLGHAYEQYF. The variable domain in full, with the rest retrieved from reference TRBV28 and TRBJ2-7, is DVKVTQSSRYLVKRTGEKVFLECVQDMDHENMFWYRQDPGLGLRLIYFSYDVKMKEKGDIPEGYSVSREKKERFSLILESASTNQTSMYLCASSLGHAYEQYFGPGTRLTVT.

Concerning this clone itself: One end of the junction varies from germline; a read error may be responsible. The chain employs TRBV5-1 and TRBJ2-7, with TRBD2 matching over 7 bases. The V gene's germline CDR1 is SGHRS and CDR2 YFSETQ. This CDR3 is 12 amino acids long. CDR3 in amino acids: CASRFSGGEQYF. The CDR3 DNA is TGCGCCAGCCGCTTCTCGGGGGGTGAGCAGTACTTC.

This chain connects TRBV5-1 to TRBJ1-1; D remains ambiguous. From germline, CDR1 is SGHRS and CDR2 YFSETQ. This CDR3 is built from 15 residues. The ends were cut back, 0 bases at V and 2 bases at J, with 11 bases in the middle. CDR3 nucleotide sequence: TGCGCCAGCAGCTTGGTCGAAGAGGAAAACACTGAAGCTTTCTTT. Protein sequence: CASSLVEEENTEAFF.

The chain uses TRBV7-9 and TRBJ1-4; D remains ambiguous. V was clipped by 1 base and J by 3 bases, with 9 bases between them. Per the germline V gene, CDR1 is SEHNR and CDR2 is FQNEAQ (reference sequence). The CDR3 runs to 15 residues. The CDR3 bases are TGTGCCAGCAGCTTAGACGTCAGGCCTAATGAAAAACTGTTTTTT. Translation: CASSLDVRPNEKLFF.

V usage is TRBV4-2 and J usage is TRBJ2-1; D may be TRBD2 (5 bases). V shed 3 bases and J shed 5 bases, with 11 bases lying between them. CDR1 and CDR2 from the germline V gene are LGHNA and YNFKEQ. The CDR3 runs 14 residues. The CDR3 sequence: CASSHGGGNNEQFF. The CDR3 DNA sequence: TGTGCCAGCAGCCATGGCGGAGGAAACAATGAGCAGTTCTTC.

This chain connects TRBV24-1 to TRBJ2-1; D remains unclear. V was cut by 9 bases and J by 8 bases, with 13 bases left in between. The CDR3 runs 12 residues. The germline V gene has CDR1 KGHDR and CDR2 SFDVKD. CDR3 protein: CATAASRDEQFF. The CDR3 nucleotides read TGTGCCACCGCGGCCAGTCGGGATGAGCAGTTCTTC.

The V and J genes are TRBV29-1 and TRBJ1-2; no clear D. The CDR3 sequence is 10 residues long. CDR1 and CDR2 (germline): SQVTM, ANQGSEA. V was pared by 3 bases and J by 7 bases, with 6 bases between. This CDR3 reads CSVDGVGYTF. CDR3 bases: TGCAGCGTTGACGGGGTTGGCTACACCTTC.

This clone has a single count. V gene TRBV12-3 or TRBV12-4 combines with J gene TRBJ2-5; the D is unclear. The CDR3 runs 12 residues. Trimming left V 6 bases short and J 5 bases short, with 10 bases between. The CDR3 DNA reads as TGTGCCAGCAGATTTTCTCGGGAGACCCAGTACTTC. This translates into CASRFSRETQYF.

V and J are TRBV7-9 and TRBJ1-2, with 10 positions matching TRBD1. Germline V gene lookup returns CDR1 SEHNR and CDR2 FQNEAQ (reference sequence). The CDR3 is 15 amino acids. The V segment lost 1 base and the J segment 4 bases; nucleotides outside the gene matches: 3. The CDR3 nucleotides are TGTGCCAGCAGCTTAGGGACAGGGGGAGGCTATGGCTACACCTTC. Encoded protein: CASSLGTGGGYGYTF.

J is TRBJ2-3 and V is TRBV5-1; 11 nucleotides agree with TRBD2. The ends lost 1 base at V and 0 bases at J; junction bases unmatched: 16. CDR1 SGHRS and CDR2 YFSETQ come from the germline V gene. The CDR3 contains 21 residues. The DNA for the CDR3 is TGCGCCAGCAGCTTGTCGATCCTAGCGGGGGGCCATAGTCCTAGCACAGATACGCAGTATTTT. Translated, it gives CASSLSILAGGHSPSTDTQYF.

DNA for the CDR3: TGTGCCAGCAGCTTAGCGCCAGGGGGCGAAGGCACTGAAGCTTTCTTT. It yields the protein CASSLAPGGEGTEAFF. The V call is TRBV7-9, the J call TRBJ1-1; 8 bases are shared with TRBD1. With 0 bases clipped from V and 4 bases from J, the junction kept 7 bases outside the gene matches. This CDR3 is 16 amino acids long. Germline CDR1 is SEHNR and CDR2 is FQNEAQ (reference sequence).

The chain couples TRBV4-1 to TRBJ2-7, with TRBD1 matching over 7 bases. CDR1 MGHRA and CDR2 YSYEKL come from the germline V gene. The CDR3 spans 15 residues. V was pared by 3 bases and J by 3 bases, with 8 bases of the junction left unmatched. As DNA, the CDR3 is TGCGCCAGCAGCCAGACTCGGCAGGGGGTCTACGAGCAGTACTTC. Translation: CASSQTRQGVYEQYF.

The V call is TRBV15, the J call TRBJ1-1; D unresolved. Deletions cut 5 bases from V and 8 bases from J, with 18 bases between. From germline, CDR1 is LNHNV and CDR2 YYDKDF (reference sequence). The CDR3 is made up of 14 amino acids. CDR3 DNA: TGTGCCACCAGCCTAGAGGGAGGGCCCGGCGAAGCTTTCTTT. Protein product: CATSLEGGPGEAFF.

The rearrangement joins TRBV7-3 to TRBJ2-3; 8 nucleotides match TRBD2. The CDR3 is 16 residues long. CDR1 SGHTA and CDR2 FQGTGA come from the germline V gene. Trimming at V came to 6 bases and at J to 3 bases, leaving 11 bases not matched to a gene. CDR3 DNA: TGTGCCAGCAGTTTGGGACCGGGACTAGGGACAGATACGCAGTATTTT. It codes for CASSLGPGLGTDTQYF.